The 17 T cell receptor beta chains presented below share a single source sample, sequenced in a study of radiotherapy plus CTLA-4 blockade in lung cancer. Some clones are missing from TCRdb's copy, which holds only in-frame ones; the method was immunoSEQ multiplex PCR. The data contain roughly 76,000 clones, 74% of them singletons. The specimen was peripheral blood, collected from a patient treated with radiotherapy plus ipilimumab. These TCRs come from a human donor with non-small cell lung cancer whose response to radiotherapy plus ipilimumab could not be evaluated.

V gene TRBV7-8 combines with J gene TRBJ1-4, with D uncertain. The CDR3 extends over 12 amino acids. Trimming took off 3 bases at V and 11 bases at J, with 10 bases between the two ends. CDR1 and CDR2 from the germline V gene are SGHVS and FQNEAQ. The CDR3 nucleotides are TGTGCCAGCAGCTTTGAGTACGGGAAACTGTTTTTT. This encodes CASSFEYGKLFF.

The chain is built from TRBV19 and TRBJ1-1; TRBD1 aligns across 7 bases. The V segment lost 11 bases and the J segment 7 bases; nucleotides outside the gene matches: 16. The CDR3 has 14 amino acids. CDR1 and CDR2 (germline): LNHDA, SQIVND (reference sequence). Written as DNA, the CDR3 is TGTGCCGGCTATCCGACAGGGAACTCCATTGAAGCTTTCTTT. Its protein product is CAGYPTGNSIEAFF.

The rearrangement links TRBV4-3 to TRBJ2-2; D possibly corresponds to TRBD2 (6 bases). The V gene lost 3 bases and the J gene lost 4 bases, with 15 bases spanning the gap. CDR1 and CDR2 (germline): LGHNA, YSLEER. CDR3 size: 16 residues. CDR3 nucleotide sequence: TGCGCCAGCAGCCATCGGCGACTAGTGGGCACCGGGGAGCTGTTTTTT. Its translation is CASSHRRLVGTGELFF.

V usage is TRBV7-9 and J usage is TRBJ2-2; a possible D gene is TRBD2 (5 bases). CDR1 is SEHNR and CDR2 is FQNEAQ in the germline V gene (reference sequence). Trimming removed 6 bases from V and 2 bases from J, with 10 bases in between. The CDR3 extends over 14 amino acids. CDR3 amino acids: CASRVSGNTGELFF. CDR3 sequence (DNA): TGTGCCAGCAGAGTCAGCGGAAACACCGGGGAGCTGTTTTTT.

This rearrangement joins TRBV4-3 to TRBJ2-2; tentatively, D is TRBD1 (6 bases). CDR1 is LGHNA, CDR2 YSLEER, per germline. This CDR3 region has 17 residues. V shed 0 bases and J shed 6 bases, with 17 bases lying between them. CDR3 nucleotides: TGCGCCAGCAGCCAAGAGGGATGGGGACAAGGGTCCGGGGAGCTGTTTTTT. It is translated as CASSQEGWGQGSGELFF.

This chain joins TRBV4-1 and TRBJ2-4; TRBD2 matches 7 bases. This CDR3 is built from 19 residues. Germline values: CDR1 MGHRA, CDR2 YSYEKL. V shed 5 bases, J shed 0 bases, and the junction held 16 bases outside the gene matches. The CDR3, as DNA: TGCGCCAGCAGCGTTGGACTAGGCGAAGCACTAATAGCCAAAAACATTCAGTACTTC. Protein product: CASSVGLGEALIAKNIQYF.

The chain joins TRBV6-4 to TRBJ1-2; a possible D gene is TRBD1 (6 bases). CDR3 length: 16 residues. CDR1 and CDR2 (germline): MRHNA, SNTAGT. V lost 1 base, J lost 2 bases, and 14 bases lay in between. The CDR3 region is CASSDLVTGINYGYTF. CDR3 sequence (DNA): TGTGCCAGCAGTGACTTGGTTACAGGGATAAACTATGGCTACACCTTC.

The genes are TRBV7-3 and TRBJ2-7; D perhaps matches TRBD2 (6 bases). The CDR3 covers 14 residues. The germline gives CDR1 SGHTA, CDR2 FQGTGA. Trimming removed 2 bases from V and 4 bases from J, with 12 bases in between. CDR3 amino acids: CASSLGRGNYEQYF. The DNA of the CDR3 is TGTGCCAGCAGCTTAGGGCGGGGTAATTACGAGCAGTACTTC.

This chain uses TRBV18 with TRBJ2-7; D may be TRBD2 (8 bases). Looked up from germline, CDR1 is KGHSH and CDR2 is LQKENI. This CDR3 is built from 14 residues. Trimming took 9 bases from V and 2 from J, leaving 17 bases between them. The CDR3 DNA reads TGTGCCAGTCATCGGGAGGGGGCCCCCTACGAGCAGTACTTC. This codes for CASHREGAPYEQYF.

This clone was seen only a few times. The chain is built from TRBV28 and TRBJ2-1, with 10 bases aligning to TRBD1. Germline CDR1 is MDHEN and CDR2 is SYDVKM. V lost 6 bases to trimming and J lost 9 bases; unmatched junction nucleotides: 11. There are 15 residues in the CDR3. Here the CDR3 reads CASSIPGTGAREQFF. The CDR3, as DNA: TGTGCCAGCAGCATTCCCGGGACAGGGGCCCGTGAGCAGTTCTTC.

This rearrangement joins TRBV27 to TRBJ2-1; D is uncertain. With 3 bases removed from V and 8 bases from J, the gap between germline ends came to 5 bases. In germline, CDR1 is MNHEY, CDR2 SMNVEV (reference sequence). The length of the CDR3 is 11 residues. The CDR3 DNA is TGTGCCAGCAGTTTTGGGCATGAGCAGTTCTTC. Its translation: CASSFGHEQFF.

The chain is built from TRBV5-1 and TRBJ1-4; 7 nucleotides match TRBD1. The germline V gene encodes CDR1 SGHRS and CDR2 YFSETQ. There are 16 residues in the CDR3. V gave up 4 bases and J gave up 8 bases; unmatched junction bases: 14. CDR3 protein: CASSPFPWDRGEKLFF. The CDR3 DNA follows: TGCGCCAGCAGCCCTTTCCCCTGGGACAGAGGCGAAAAACTGTTTTTT.

This clone was detected a few times. The chain is built from TRBV19 and TRBJ1-5; perhaps TRBD1 as D (6 bases). There are 15 residues in the CDR3. Per germline, CDR1 LNHDA and CDR2 SQIVND (reference sequence). The V end was cut by 6 bases, the J end by 5 bases, with 17 bases between. CDR3 DNA: TGTGCCAGTAGACGTGAACAGGGAGGGTATCAGCCCCAGCATTTT. Amino acid sequence: CASRREQGGYQPQHF.

The CDR3 reads CASSTGLPYNEQFF. Here the CDR3 DNA reads TGTGCCAGCTCCACGGGACTCCCCTACAATGAGCAGTTCTTC. The chain joins TRBV7-3 to TRBJ2-1; perhaps TRBD2 as D (6 bases). CDR3 length: 14 amino acids. Germline CDR1 reads SGHTA; CDR2 reads FQGTGA. V was clipped by 8 bases and J by 2 bases, with 13 bases between them. The whole variable domain, remainder taken from reference TRBV7-3 and TRBJ2-1, is GAGVSQTPSNKVTEKGKYVELRCDPISGHTALYWYRQSLGQGPEFLIYFQGTGAADDSGLPNDRFFAVRPEGSVSTLKIQRTERGDSAVYLCASSTGLPYNEQFFGPGTRLTVL.

In its sample, this clone was seen a few times. The genes are TRBV18 and TRBJ1-1; D perhaps matches TRBD1 (5 bases). The CDR3 covers 15 residues. Germline CDR1 is KGHSH and CDR2 is LQKENI. The V and J ends lost 3 bases and 1 base respectively, with 12 bases between them. In DNA form, the CDR3 reads TGTGCCAGCTCACCCATCCAGGGAGGGAACACTGAAGCTTTCTTT. It encodes CASSPIQGGNTEAFF.

This chain connects TRBV18 to TRBJ1-2, with D tentatively TRBD1 (5 bases). Trimming took 1 base from V and 0 from J, leaving 6 bases between them. The CDR3 length is 14 residues. CDR1 is KGHSH, CDR2 LQKENI, per germline. The CDR3 DNA sequence: TGTGCCAGCTCACCACAGGGGACTAACTATGGCTACACCTTC. Its translation: CASSPQGTNYGYTF.

On this clone itself: The junction departs from germline at one end; a sequencing error may be responsible. This chain joins TRBV4-2 and TRBJ1-5; tentatively, D is TRBD1 (6 bases). The CDR3 sequence is 17 residues long. Germline loops: CDR1 LGHNA, CDR2 YNFKEQ. The CDR3 reads CASSKEEQAGASQPQHF. For the CDR3, the DNA is TGTGCCAGCAGCAAAGAAGAACAGGCGGGGGCGAGTCAGCCCCAGCATTTT.